This T cell receptor beta chain was captured in a study of blood T cell repertoires in COVID-19. Study background: COVID-19 samples from acute and convalescent phases originated in the United States, Italy and Spain. T cells, B-cell-depleted T cells, or PBMCs provided the cDNA or gDNA that served as material.

As handled by the study authors: Amplification of reference gene primers was used by the study to estimate nucleated cell counts. The data were produced by immunoSEQ multiplex PCR, yet TCRdb's version contains in-frame clones alone and is incomplete. The DNA gave D and trimming, while V, J and clone size come from that table. The sample includes around 190,000 clones, around 79% of them seen just once. The CDR3 runs 15 residues. Germline CDR1 is SNHLY and CDR2 is FYNNEI. V dropped 6 bases and J dropped 1; count of bases not matched to a gene: 6. The gene calls are TRBV2 and TRBJ1-1, with 9 nucleotides matching TRBD1. The origin of this receptor is a woman between 35 and 50 years old with COVID-19, enrolled during active disease. Sequencing used peripheral blood. The DNA for the CDR3 is TGTGCCAGCAGGGGGAGGGACAGGGAGAACACTGAAGCTTTCTTT. Encoded protein: CASRGRDRENTEAFF.